This T cell receptor beta chain derives from a study of cytomegalovirus exposure and HLA in healthy donors. This PCR relied on a set of 60 Vbeta primers and 13 Jbeta primers. Profiling relied on immunoSEQ multiplex PCR, and the TCRdb table lists in-frame clones only, not all of them. The sample shows about 64,000 clones, about 85% of them seen only once. V was clipped by 0 bases and J by 0 bases; unmatched bases: 9. The CDR3 totals 18 residues. Looked up from germline, CDR1 is LNHDA and CDR2 is SQIVND (reference sequence). This clone was detected only a few times. This TCR came from a female donor in good health and CMV-seronegative. The rearrangement joins TRBV19 to TRBJ2-5; TRBD1 aligns across 8 bases. The sample consisted of PBMCs. This CDR3 is CASSIDSADRGYQETQYF. CDR3 nucleotide sequence: TGTGCCAGTAGTATAGATTCGGCTGACAGGGGTTACCAAGAGACCCAGTACTTC.